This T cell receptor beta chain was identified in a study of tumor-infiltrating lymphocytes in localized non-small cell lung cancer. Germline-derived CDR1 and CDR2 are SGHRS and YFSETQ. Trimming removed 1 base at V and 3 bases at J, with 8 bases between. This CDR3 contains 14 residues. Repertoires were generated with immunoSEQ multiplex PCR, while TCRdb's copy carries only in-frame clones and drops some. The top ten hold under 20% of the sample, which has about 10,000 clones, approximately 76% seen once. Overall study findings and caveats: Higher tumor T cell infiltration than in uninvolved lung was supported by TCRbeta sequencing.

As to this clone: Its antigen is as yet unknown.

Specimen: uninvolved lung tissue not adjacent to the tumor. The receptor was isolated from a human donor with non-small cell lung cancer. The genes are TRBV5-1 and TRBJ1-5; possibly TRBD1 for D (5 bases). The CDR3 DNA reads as TGCGCCAGCAGCTTGACAGGCCACAATCAGCCCCAGCATTTT. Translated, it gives CASSLTGHNQPQHF.